One sample yielded the 5 T cell receptor beta chains listed below, sequenced in a study of T-cell reconstitution after alpha-beta-depleted transplantation in children. The authors prepared the TCRbeta library with unique molecular identifiers. Each CDR3 protein is one row after TCRdb ran MiXCR on the PCR reads. The sample contains a few hundred thousand distinct CDR3 sequences, 43% of which appear only once. The source was PBMCs, collected before TCRalphabeta/CD19-depleted stem cell transplant. These receptors came from a girl aged 2 to 10 with aplastic anemia, due to receive a stem cell transplant.

Regarding this clonotype: Possible read error: a much larger clone is one base away. J is TRBJ2-5 and V is TRBV12-3 or TRBV12-4; D gene uncertain. The CDR3 runs to 14 residues. As DNA, the CDR3 is TGTGACAGCAGTTTACCCGGAACCCAAGAGACCCAGTACTTC. Protein product: CDSSLPGTQETQYF.

As regards this clonotype: With a much larger clone just one base away, this may be a read error. The chain is built from TRBV20-1 and TRBJ1-6; D unclear. CDR1 and CDR2 from the germline V gene are DFQATT and SNEGSKA (reference sequence). This CDR3 region has 14 residues. V lost 5 bases and J 0 bases, leaving 8 bases between the germline ends. CDR3: CSARYSSYNSPLHF. In DNA, the CDR3 is TGCAGTGCTCGTTATAGCTCCTATAATTCACCCCTCCACTTT.

There are a few counts of this clonotype. CDR3 region: CASSPSSGRFAGELFF. The CDR3 DNA sequence: TGTGCCAGCAGCCCCTCTAGCGGGAGGTTTGCCGGGGAGCTGTTTTTT. The gene calls are TRBV7-9 and TRBJ2-2; 11 bases are shared with TRBD2. V shed 5 bases, J shed 6 bases, and the junction held 8 bases outside the gene matches. The germline V gene has CDR1 SEHNR and CDR2 FQNEAQ (reference sequence). The CDR3 covers 16 residues.

The rearrangement joins TRBV28 to TRBJ2-1, with 9 positions matching TRBD1. CDR1 is MDHEN and CDR2 is SYDVKM in the germline V gene. This CDR3 is 14 amino acids long. J was trimmed by 6 bases and V by 6 bases; bases with no gene match: 6. This CDR3 reads CASSRDRVGNEQFF. The CDR3 DNA follows: TGTGCCAGCAGCCGGGACAGGGTGGGCAATGAGCAGTTCTTC.

The rearrangement links TRBV20-1 to TRBJ2-7; TRBD2 matches at 8 bases. This CDR3 is built from 15 residues. Trimming at V came to 1 base and at J to 4 bases, leaving 9 bases not matched to a gene. Germline loops: CDR1 DFQATT, CDR2 SNEGSKA (reference sequence). The CDR3 sequence: CSARAGSGKTYEQYF. The CDR3 nucleotides read TGCAGTGCTAGAGCAGGTAGCGGGAAAACGTACGAGCAGTACTTC.